Below, 32 T cell receptor beta chains from the same sample are listed, as sequenced in a study of tissue T cells after allogeneic stem cell transplantation. Generated by immunoSEQ multiplex PCR, the TCRdb table keeps only in-frame clones and is missing some. The sample holds roughly 25,000 clones, roughly nine tenths seen once. The specimen comprised blood, sampled before transplantation. These receptors all come from a male donor aged 60 or over who later had graft-versus-host disease after an allogeneic stem cell transplant.

The rearrangement uses TRBV28 and TRBJ2-6; no clear D gene. The CDR3 sequence is 14 residues long. V was trimmed by 3 bases and J by 4 bases, leaving 7 bases between them. Per germline, CDR1 MDHEN and CDR2 SYDVKM. CDR3 sequence (DNA): TGTGCCAGCAGTTTTCCAACCGGGGCCAACGTCCTGACTTTC. This gives the protein CASSFPTGANVLTF.

This clone was detected once. The V and J genes are TRBV5-1 and TRBJ1-2; D perhaps matches TRBD1 (5 bases). V gave up 4 bases and J gave up 4 bases, with 14 bases separating them. There are 14 residues in the CDR3. Germline values: CDR1 SGHRS, CDR2 YFSETQ. CDR3: CASSTGQSGYGYTF. CDR3 nucleotides: TGCGCCAGCAGCACTGGACAATCTGGCTATGGCTACACCTTC. Based on the CDR3 plus reference TRBV5-1 and TRBJ1-2, the full variable domain is KAGVTQTPRYLIKTRGQQVTLSCSPISGHRSVSWYQQTPGQGLQFLFEYFSETQRNKGNFPGRFSGRQFSNSRSEMNVSTLELGDSALYLCASSTGQSGYGYTFGSGTRLTVV.

V usage is TRBV7-9 and J usage is TRBJ1-2, with TRBD1 as a possible D gene (5 bases). V was trimmed by 5 bases and J by 4 bases, leaving 23 bases between them. Looked up from germline, CDR1 is SEHNR and CDR2 is FQNEAQ (reference sequence). CDR3 length: 17 amino acids. The CDR3 DNA reads TGTGCCAGCAGCCCGAGGGGTTTGGGAACTACGATCTATGGCTACACCTTC. This gives the protein CASSPRGLGTTIYGYTF.

The chain employs TRBV25-1 and TRBJ1-6; possible D gene TRBD1, 5 bases. Trimming cost V 4 bases and J 3 bases, with 13 bases left between them. CDR1 is MGHDK and CDR2 is SYGVNS in the germline V gene. The CDR3 is 16 residues long. CDR3 DNA sequence: TGTGCCAGCAGTGGATTGCCAGGGTTCTATAATTCACCCCTCCACTTT. Amino acids: CASSGLPGFYNSPLHF.

The rearrangement uses TRBV4-1 and TRBJ1-2; 11 bases fit TRBD1. The CDR3 extends over 18 amino acids. V lost 0 bases and J lost 5; bases outside the gene matches: 11. Germline lookup yields CDR1 MGHRA and CDR2 YSYEKL. The CDR3 nucleotides are TGCGCCAGCAGCCAAGAGACGAGGGACAGGGGGTCCCTTTATGGCTACACCTTC. This gives the protein CASSQETRDRGSLYGYTF.

The chain has TRBV6-1 and TRBJ2-3; D is ambiguous. V lost 1 base, J lost 7 bases, and 12 bases lay in between. This CDR3 region has 14 residues. Germline CDR1 is MNHNS and CDR2 is SASEGT. The CDR3 DNA reads TGTGCCAGCAGTGAAGTGGGCCTCGAGAATACGCAGTATTTT. Its protein is CASSEVGLENTQYF.

This clone has just one count. The chain recombines TRBV14 with TRBJ1-4; D is unclear. With 2 bases removed from V and 4 bases from J, the gap between germline ends came to 8 bases. Germline V gene data show CDR1 as SGHDN and CDR2 as FVKESK. The CDR3 has 14 amino acids. The CDR3 loop is CASSQNTVNEKLFF. CDR3 sequence (DNA): TGTGCCAGCAGCCAAAACACGGTTAATGAAAAACTGTTTTTT. Variable domain in full (rest from reference TRBV14 and TRBJ1-4): EAGVTQFPSHSVIEKGQTVTLRCDPISGHDNLYWYRRVMGKEIKFLLHFVKESKQDESGMPNNRFLAERTGGTYSTLKVQPAELEDSGVYFCASSQNTVNEKLFFGSGTQLSVL.

The rearrangement uses TRBV5-6 and TRBJ2-2; D gene unclear. Trimming left V 0 bases short and J 6 bases short, with 6 bases between. The CDR3 contains 13 residues. Germline V lookup: CDR1 SGHDT, CDR2 YYEEEE. The CDR3 protein is CASSLGRAGELFF. CDR3 in DNA: TGTGCCAGCAGCTTGGGCAGAGCCGGGGAGCTGTTTTTT.

The chain links TRBV19 to TRBJ2-2, with 11 bases aligning to TRBD1. With 6 bases clipped from V and 5 bases from J, the junction kept 11 bases outside the gene matches. This CDR3 is built from 17 residues. CDR1 and CDR2 (germline): LNHDA, SQIVND (reference sequence). The CDR3 DNA reads as TGTGCCAGTAGCCCTAGGACAGGGGGCGCCGAAACCGGGGAGCTGTTTTTT. Amino acids: CASSPRTGGAETGELFF. The full variable domain, rest sourced from reference TRBV19 and TRBJ2-2, is DGGITQSPKYLFRKEGQNVTLSCEQNLNHDAMYWYRQDPGQGLRLIYYSQIVNDFQKGDIAEGYSVSREKKESFPLTVTSAQKNPTAFYLCASSPRTGGAETGELFFGEGSRLTVL.

This sequence joins TRBV28 and TRBJ2-2, with D possibly matching TRBD2 (6 bases). The CDR3 is 16 amino acids. V was pared by 7 bases and J by 1 base, with 16 bases between. CDR1 is MDHEN, CDR2 SYDVKM, per germline. CDR3 nucleotides: TGTGCCAGCACTCCTCTGGCGGGGCGGAACACCGGGGAGCTGTTTTTT. Amino acids: CASTPLAGRNTGELFF.

This chain links TRBV2 with TRBJ2-5, with D maybe TRBD2 (6 bases). The V end was cut by 11 bases, the J end by 3 bases, with 10 bases between. This CDR3 has 11 amino acids. Germline-derived CDR1 and CDR2 are SNHLY and FYNNEI. In nucleotides, the CDR3 is TGTGCCGGAGGGCGAGAAGAGACCCAGTACTTC. It codes for CAGGREETQYF.

The V call is TRBV19, the J call TRBJ1-3; perhaps TRBD1 as D (5 bases). The CDR3 runs to 16 residues. Trimming shortened V by 5 bases and J by 0 bases, and 14 bases separated the two germline ends. Germline-derived CDR1 and CDR2 are LNHDA and SQIVND (reference sequence). CDR3 sequence (DNA): TGTGCCAGTAGTGAGGGCGTAAGGGGCTCTGGAAACACCATATATTTT. Amino acids: CASSEGVRGSGNTIYF.

CDR3 region: CASSPLPGLRGKETQYF. CDR3 nucleotide sequence: TGTGCCAGCAGCCCACTACCGGGACTACGGGGAAAAGAGACCCAGTACTTC. The chain uses TRBV7-2 and TRBJ2-5; 7 positions agree with TRBD2. The germline V gene encodes CDR1 SGHTA and CDR2 FQGNSA. The CDR3 is made up of 17 amino acids. Germline trimming cut 5 bases from V and 3 bases from J; bases unmatched to any gene: 15. Supplemented by reference TRBV7-2 and TRBJ2-5, the full variable domain reads GAGVSQSPSNKVTEKGKDVELRCDPISGHTALYWYRQSLGQGLEFLIYFQGNSAPDKSGLPSDRFSAERTGGSVSTLTIQRTQQEDSAVYLCASSPLPGLRGKETQYFGPGTRLLVL.

The V gene is TRBV6-6, the J gene TRBJ2-4; 8 bases fit TRBD2. The trim removed 5 bases at V and 9 bases at J, leaving 9 bases unmatched. This CDR3 is 14 amino acids long. Germline-derived CDR1 and CDR2 are MNHNY and SVGAGI (reference sequence). CDR3 protein: CASSQTSESSIQYF. CDR3 nucleotide sequence: TGTGCCAGCAGTCAGACTAGCGAATCCAGCATTCAGTACTTC.

V gene TRBV5-5 combines with J gene TRBJ1-5; D is perhaps TRBD1 (6 bases). The CDR3 covers 15 residues. CDR1 and CDR2 from the germline V gene are SGHKS and YYEKEE (reference sequence). Trimming took off 3 bases at V and 3 bases at J, with 13 bases between the two ends. CDR3 coding DNA: TGTGCCAGCAGCTGGTCCCGGGACACCAATCAGCCCCAGCATTTT. It yields the protein CASSWSRDTNQPQHF.

This chain links TRBV5-1 with TRBJ2-5; D gene ambiguous. The CDR3 has 13 amino acids. Germline assignment: CDR1 SGHRS and CDR2 YFSETQ. V was clipped by 4 bases and J by 5 bases, with 12 bases between them. CDR3 sequence reads: CASSPRPAETQYF. In DNA form, the CDR3 reads TGCGCCAGCAGCCCCCGACCGGCGGAGACCCAGTACTTC.

The rearrangement links TRBV5-4 to TRBJ2-1; D unresolved. CDR3 length equals 14 residues. Trimming stripped 6 bases from V and 0 bases from J, with 10 bases between. Germline V gene lookup returns CDR1 SGHNT and CDR2 YYREEE (reference sequence). CDR3 residues: CASMGYPSYNEQFF. The DNA for the CDR3 is TGTGCCAGCATGGGCTACCCCTCCTACAATGAGCAGTTCTTC.

The chain uses TRBV15 and TRBJ2-7; 10 nucleotides line up with TRBD1. Germline V gene lookup returns CDR1 LNHNV and CDR2 YYDKDF (reference sequence). The junction had 3 bases not matched to a gene; V was cut back by 3 bases and J by 4 bases. This CDR3 comprises 14 residues. CDR3 protein: CATSSRDRGYEQYF. The CDR3 DNA reads as TGTGCCACCAGCAGCCGGGACAGGGGATACGAGCAGTACTTC.

The chain carries TRBV9 and TRBJ2-7; D remains ambiguous. This CDR3 comprises 12 residues. From germline, CDR1 is SGDLS and CDR2 YYNGEE. With 3 bases removed from V and 0 bases from J, the gap between germline ends came to 4 bases. CDR3 in amino acids: CASSADSYEQYF. In DNA, the CDR3 is TGTGCCAGCAGCGCCGACTCCTACGAGCAGTACTTC. Combining the CDR3 with reference TRBV9 and TRBJ2-7 gives the whole variable domain DSGVTQTPKHLITATGQRVTLRCSPRSGDLSVYWYQQSLDQGLQFLIQYYNGEERAKGNILERFSAQQFPDLHSELNLSSLELGDSALYFCASSADSYEQYFGPGTRLTVT.

The rearrangement links TRBV19 to TRBJ1-4; 7 nucleotides line up with TRBD1. The V gene's germline CDR1 is LNHDA and CDR2 SQIVND (reference sequence). This CDR3 is built from 16 residues. With 3 bases clipped from V and 0 bases from J, the junction kept 4 bases outside the gene matches. The CDR3 region is CASSMGQTTTNEKLFF. CDR3 DNA: TGTGCCAGTAGTATGGGACAGACTACAACTAATGAAAAACTGTTTTTT.

The chain links TRBV5-6 to TRBJ2-7; TRBD2 matches at 12 bases. The V gene's germline CDR1 is SGHDT and CDR2 YYEEEE. The V segment lost 3 bases and the J segment 5 bases; nucleotides outside the gene matches: 12. The CDR3 is 17 residues long. The CDR3 coding sequence is TGTGCCAGCAGCTCTTCCGGGACTAGCGGGCCTTCTAACGAGCAGTACTTC. Amino acids: CASSSSGTSGPSNEQYF.

This clone was seen just once. The chain links TRBV7-9 to TRBJ1-2; possibly TRBD1 for D (6 bases). Germline V CDR1 and CDR2: SEHNR, FQNEAQ (reference sequence). V was cut by 2 bases and J by 7 bases, with 17 bases left in between. This CDR3 is built from 15 residues. The CDR3 reads CASSLRSGGPVGYTF. As DNA, the CDR3 is TGTGCCAGCAGCTTACGGTCCGGGGGGCCTGTTGGCTACACCTTC.

This clone was observed a single time. The chain carries TRBV12-5 and TRBJ1-1; 9 positions match TRBD1. Germline CDR1 and CDR2: LGHNT and FRNRAP. The trim removed 4 bases at V and 0 bases at J, leaving 3 bases unmatched. This CDR3 spans 15 amino acids. For the CDR3, the DNA is TGTGCTAGTGGTTCGGGACAGGGAGTGAACACTGAAGCTTTCTTT. Translation: CASGSGQGVNTEAFF.

This clone was counted only a few times. V and J are TRBV9 and TRBJ1-3; D is unresolved. There are 17 residues in the CDR3. Germline assignment: CDR1 SGDLS and CDR2 YYNGEE. Trimming took off 0 bases at V and 0 bases at J, with 13 bases between the two ends. The CDR3 DNA is TGTGCCAGCAGCGTAGTGGATCTGGGATCCTCTGGAAACACCATATATTTT. It yields the protein CASSVVDLGSSGNTIYF.

The V call is TRBV9, the J call TRBJ1-4, with D possibly matching TRBD1 (6 bases). Trimming took off 1 base at V and 7 bases at J, with 14 bases between the two ends. This CDR3 has 15 residues. Germline V gene sequence: CDR1 SGDLS, CDR2 YYNGEE. CDR3 protein: CASSVSPDRSEKLFF. The DNA for the CDR3 is TGTGCCAGCAGCGTAAGTCCGGACAGATCTGAAAAACTGTTTTTT.

The rearrangement joins TRBV3-1 (or the pseudogene TRBV3-2) to TRBJ2-7; perhaps TRBD2 as D (6 bases). Germline CDR1 LGHDT, CDR2 YNNKEL (reference sequence). The CDR3 sequence is 14 residues long. V shed 1 base and J shed 3 bases, with 10 bases lying between them. The CDR3 DNA sequence: TGTGCCAGCAGCCAAGGACGCGGGAACTACGAGCAGTACTTC. Encoded protein: CASSQGRGNYEQYF.

This chain uses TRBV10-3 with TRBJ1-6; 7 bases line up with TRBD1. The CDR3 has 14 residues. Germline loops: CDR1 ENHRY, CDR2 SYGVKD. After removal of 10 bases from V and 5 bases from J, the junction contained 8 bases not matched to a gene. The CDR3 bases are TGTGCCACCCACGGACAGGCAGATAATTCACCCCTCCACTTT. Its translation is CATHGQADNSPLHF.

The chain links TRBV5-6 to TRBJ2-1, with TRBD2 matching over 11 bases. Trimming removed 3 bases from V and 6 bases from J; junction bases left unmatched: 5. The CDR3 sequence is 15 residues long. CDR1 is SGHDT and CDR2 is YYEEEE in the germline V gene. The CDR3 DNA reads as TGTGCCAGCAGCTCGTTAGCGGGGGGGCTCAATGAGCAGTTCTTC. It translates to CASSSLAGGLNEQFF.

J is TRBJ2-2 and V is TRBV7-9; D possibly corresponds to TRBD2 (6 bases). Germline V gene data show CDR1 as SEHNR and CDR2 as FQNEAQ (reference sequence). The CDR3 is 15 residues long. Trimming took 5 bases from V and 2 from J, leaving 12 bases between them. The CDR3 DNA reads as TGTGCCAGCAGCCCTCCGGGACTTAACACCGGGGAGCTGTTTTTT. Translated: CASSPPGLNTGELFF.

The chain uses TRBV6-5 and TRBJ2-7; D not resolved. Looked up from germline, CDR1 is MNHEY and CDR2 is SVGAGI. The CDR3 consists of 12 residues. V shed 10 bases and J shed 5 bases, with 15 bases lying between them. Here the CDR3 DNA reads TGTGCCACCTATTCCCGGCTCCACGAGCAGTACTTC. This codes for CATYSRLHEQYF.

This chain links TRBV5-1 with TRBJ2-5, with D unresolved. Germline values: CDR1 SGHRS, CDR2 YFSETQ. The ends were cut back, 1 base at V and 3 bases at J, with 10 bases in the middle. This CDR3 spans 14 amino acids. The CDR3 coding sequence is TGCGCCAGCAGCTTGACAGTTAGTAAAGAGACCCAGTACTTC. Its translation: CASSLTVSKETQYF.

J is TRBJ1-2 and V is TRBV14; D gene ambiguous. V was trimmed by 6 bases and J by 1 base, leaving 9 bases between them. This CDR3 spans 13 amino acids. CDR1 is SGHDN, CDR2 FVKESK, per germline. In DNA form, the CDR3 reads TGTGCCAGCAGTCTGGGTGTTAACTATGGCTACACCTTC. It is translated as CASSLGVNYGYTF.